This is a list of T cell receptor beta chains from one sample in a study of beta chain features in type 1 diabetes. Produced via immunoSEQ multiplex PCR; TCRdb's table is partial and in-frame only. The repertoire holds under 300,000 clones, roughly 21% seen once, with more than 0.025% in the top ten. What was sequenced was naive CD4+ T cells from blood. Receptors originate from a woman aged 35 to 49 with type 1 diabetes. CDR3s include the opening cysteine and the closing phenylalanine or tryptophan. A D gene is named only where the DNA matches it firmly. Clone size appears in some rows only: once, few, many, or a class for an expanded clone.

CDR3 protein	CDR3 DNA	V gene	J gene	D gene	clone size
CASSPVWTSGRAYNEQFF	TGTGCCAGCAGTCCTGTATGGACTAGCGGGAGGGCCTACAATGAGCAGTTCTTC	TRBV28	TRBJ2-1	TRBD2	.
CASRRGLAGGSSTDTQYF	TGTGCCAGCAGACGGGGACTAGCGGGCGGATCTAGCACAGATACGCAGTATTTT	TRBV2	TRBJ2-3	TRBD2	.
CASSWGQGAYNEQFF	TGCGCCAGCAGCTGGGGACAGGGGGCCTACAATGAGCAGTTCTTC	TRBV5-1	TRBJ2-1	TRBD1	.
CASLGAVYEQYF	TGTGCCAGCTTAGGGGCCGTTTACGAGCAGTACTTC	TRBV28	TRBJ2-7	.	.
CAFGEGGGYTF	TGTGCCTTTGGGGAAGGGGGCGGCTACACCTTC	TRBV30	TRBJ1-2	TRBD1	few
CASSPDRVDNEQFF	TGTGCCAGCAGCCCGGACAGGGTGGACAATGAGCAGTTCTTC	TRBV11-1	TRBJ2-1	TRBD1	.
CASRGGLAGAYEQYF	TGCGCCAGCAGGGGGGGACTAGCGGGAGCCTACGAGCAGTACTTC	TRBV23-1	TRBJ2-7	TRBD2	.
CASSASGTAYEQYF	TGTGCCAGCAGTGCTTCCGGGACAGCCTACGAGCAGTACTTC	TRBV2	TRBJ2-7	TRBD1	once
CASSLQDYGYTF	TGTGCCAGCAGTTTGCAGGACTATGGCTACACCTTC	TRBV28	TRBJ1-2	.	few
CATSRDPAGAADTQYF	TGTGCCACCAGCAGAGATCCAGCGGGAGCGGCAGATACGCAGTATTTT	TRBV15	TRBJ2-3	TRBD2	.
CATSTTENTEAFF	TGTGCCACCAGTACCACAGAGAACACTGAAGCTTTCTTT	TRBV15	TRBJ1-1	.	few
CAWSAGQGGQPQHF	TGTGCCTGGAGTGCGGGACAGGGCGGGCAGCCCCAGCATTTT	TRBV30	TRBJ1-5	TRBD1	few
CASRQGTSGYNEQFF	TGTGCCAGCAGGCAGGGGACTAGCGGGTACAATGAGCAGTTCTTC	TRBV7-2	TRBJ2-1	TRBD2	.
CSVEQGGGYTF	TGCAGCGTTGAACAGGGTGGCGGCTACACCTTC	TRBV29-1	TRBJ1-2	.	.
CASRVPTAYEQYF	TGTGCCAGCAGGGTTCCGACAGCCTACGAGCAGTACTTC	TRBV28	TRBJ2-7	.	few
CASSHSSGTGGTYNYGYTF	TGCGCCAGCAGTCATTCCTCCGGGACAGGGGGTACCTATAACTATGGCTACACCTTC	TRBV23-1	TRBJ1-2	TRBD1	.
CASSSGQSFGYTF	TGCGCCAGCAGCTCCGGACAGAGTTTCGGCTACACCTTC	TRBV5-1	TRBJ1-2	.	.
CASSTDRGNEQYF	TGCGCCAGCAGCACGGACAGGGGGAACGAGCAGTACTTC	TRBV5-1	TRBJ2-7	TRBD1	.
CATSRAHRGGYTF	TGTGCCACCAGCAGAGCCCACAGGGGTGGCTACACCTTC	TRBV15	TRBJ1-2	TRBD1	few
CASSQDWAGDASNEQFF	TGTGCCAGCAGCCAAGATTGGGCGGGGGACGCCTCCAATGAGCAGTTCTTC	TRBV14	TRBJ2-1	TRBD2	.
CASRTSGLSSYNEQFF	TGTGCCAGTCGGACTAGCGGCTTGAGCTCCTACAATGAGCAGTTCTTC	TRBV6-6	TRBJ2-1	TRBD2	few
CASRTGTDSNTEAFF	TGTGCCAGCAGGACCGGGACAGACTCTAACACTGAAGCTTTCTTT	TRBV27	TRBJ1-1	TRBD1	few
CAWGRLAGGETQYF	TGTGCCTGGGGGCGCCTAGCCGGGGGGGAGACCCAGTACTTC	TRBV30	TRBJ2-5	TRBD2	.
CASSPPGTVSYEQYF	TGTGCCAGCAGCCCCCCCGGGACAGTTTCTTACGAGCAGTACTTC	TRBV9	TRBJ2-7	TRBD1	.
CASSPSGSSYNEQFF	TGTGCCAGCAGCCCTAGCGGGAGCTCCTACAATGAGCAGTTCTTC	TRBV9	TRBJ2-1	TRBD2	.
CASSRLLAGSTGELFF	TGCGCCAGCAGCCGCTTACTAGCGGGGAGCACCGGGGAGCTGTTTTTT	TRBV4-3	TRBJ2-2	TRBD2	few
CSVLDRAPNTEAFF	TGCAGCGTTCTAGACAGGGCCCCGAACACTGAAGCTTTCTTT	TRBV29-1	TRBJ1-1	TRBD1	.
CATGSDTQYF	TGTGCCACGGGTAGCGATACGCAGTATTTT	TRBV6-5	TRBJ2-3	.	.
CASSLDGGAYQPQHF	TGCGCCAGCAGCTTGGATGGGGGGGCATATCAGCCCCAGCATTTT	TRBV5-1	TRBJ1-5	.	.
CASSVDGGREQYF	TGTGCCAGCAGTGTCGACGGGGGGAGGGAGCAGTACTTC	TRBV25-1	TRBJ2-7	TRBD2	.
CASSAGTGGYEQYF	TGTGCCAGCAGCGCCGGGACAGGCGGGTACGAGCAGTACTTC	TRBV9	TRBJ2-7	TRBD1	few
CASSEPGRGWNGYTF	TGTGCCAGCAGCGAGCCCGGCAGGGGATGGAATGGCTACACCTTC	TRBV9	TRBJ1-2	.	.
CASQGGQETQYF	TGTGCCAGCCAGGGAGGACAAGAGACCCAGTACTTC	TRBV7-9	TRBJ2-5	.	.
CASSPPGTSGIPTNEQFF	TGTGCCAGCTCACCACCAGGGACTAGCGGGATCCCAACCAATGAGCAGTTCTTC	TRBV18	TRBJ2-1	TRBD2	.
CASSPGQGYSPLHF	TGTGCCAGCAGCCCGGGACAGGGTTATTCACCCCTCCACTTT	TRBV5-4	TRBJ1-6	TRBD1	few
CASEPGQGSMYEQYF	TGCGCCAGCGAACCGGGACAGGGGAGTATGTACGAGCAGTACTTC	TRBV4-1	TRBJ2-7	TRBD1	few
CAWSADRLYGKGTEAFF	TGTGCCTGGAGTGCTGACAGGCTTTATGGGAAGGGCACTGAAGCTTTCTTT	TRBV30	TRBJ1-1	.	.
CASSESSGNTGELFF	TGTGCCAGCAGTGAATCTAGCGGGAACACCGGGGAGCTGTTTTTT	TRBV25-1	TRBJ2-2	TRBD2	few
CASSPQGERGNTIYF	TGTGCCAGTAGCCCACAGGGTGAGAGAGGAAACACCATATATTTT	TRBV19	TRBJ1-3	.	.
CASSEGLYQPQHF	TGTGCCAGCAGCGAGGGACTTTATCAGCCCCAGCATTTT	TRBV7-9	TRBJ1-5	.	.
CASERGRQETQYF	TGTGCCAGCGAGAGGGGGCGGCAAGAGACCCAGTACTTC	TRBV28	TRBJ2-5	TRBD1	few
CAWSDRAQGDEQYF	TGTGCCTGGAGCGACCGGGCCCAGGGGGACGAGCAGTACTTC	TRBV30	TRBJ2-7	TRBD1	few
CASRQGVSNQPQHF	TGTGCCAGCAGGCAAGGGGTAAGCAATCAGCCCCAGCATTTT	TRBV2	TRBJ1-5	.	.
CASSGQGRELNEQYF	TGTGCCAGCAGCGGACAGGGACGCGAGCTTAACGAGCAGTACTTC	TRBV9	TRBJ2-7	TRBD1	few
CASKAVRSGANVLTF	TGTGCCAGTAAAGCGGTTAGGAGTGGGGCCAACGTCCTGACTTTC	TRBV19	TRBJ2-6	.	.
CASSLAAGGLYEQYF	TGCGCCAGCAGCTTGGCGGCAGGGGGCCTCTACGAGCAGTACTTC	TRBV5-1	TRBJ2-7	TRBD1	few
CASSLAGGRNEKLFF	TGTGCCAGCAGCTTAGCCGGGGGTAGGAATGAAAAACTGTTTTTT	TRBV7-2	TRBJ1-4	.	few
CASSFPLYGQPQHF	TGTGCCAGCAGTTTCCCCCTCTACGGGCAGCCCCAGCATTTT	TRBV28	TRBJ1-5	.	few